This T cell receptor beta chain was sequenced for a study of cytomegalovirus exposure and HLA in healthy donors. The PCR had 60 Vbeta and 13 Jbeta primers. TCRdb's table, derived via immunoSEQ multiplex PCR, lists solely in-frame clones and lacks some. The table lists some 150,000 clones, around nine tenths of them singletons. This TCR was sampled from a young woman in good health and CMV-seronegative. The sequencing input was PBMCs.

The CDR3 loop reads CSVELSGQAYEQYF. The CDR3 DNA sequence: TGCAGCGTTGAACTGTCGGGACAGGCCTACGAGCAGTACTTC. The rearrangement links TRBV29-1 to TRBJ2-7, with 8 positions matching TRBD1. Germline V lookup: CDR1 SQVTM, CDR2 ANQGSEA. V gave up 2 bases and J gave up 2 bases; unmatched junction bases: 5. The CDR3 has 14 amino acids.